Listed below are T cell receptor beta chains from one sample, sequenced in a study of identical twins. TCRdb re-called the 5' RACE reads through MiXCR, storing one row per CDR3 protein. The sample carries around 510,000 distinct CDR3 sequences, approximately 14% recorded once. These records were also assigned to another study, of yellow fever vaccine responses in identical twins.

Sequenced sample: CD4+ T cells sorted from blood. The receptors originated from a woman between 18 and 29 years old in good health. CDR3s include the opening cysteine and the closing phenylalanine or tryptophan.

v_gene: TRBV9; j_gene: TRBJ2-7; CDR3aa: CASSVGGGSTYEQYF
v_gene: TRBV6-2/TRBV6-3; j_gene: TRBJ1-5; CDR3aa: CASSYSRLIDQPQHF
v_gene: TRBV7-6; j_gene: TRBJ2-5; CDR3aa: CASSSIHQETQYF
v_gene: TRBV6-1; j_gene: TRBJ2-7; CDR3aa: CASSSPAGTSYEQYF
v_gene: TRBV2; j_gene: TRBJ2-2; CDR3aa: CASNPNSRNTGELFF
v_gene: TRBV6-1; j_gene: TRBJ2-2; CDR3aa: CASRVPGELFF
v_gene: TRBV10-3; j_gene: TRBJ2-5; CDR3aa: CAISDSRGGETQYF
v_gene: TRBV7-2; j_gene: TRBJ2-2; CDR3aa: CASSLVPGTGGGGELFF
v_gene: TRBV18; j_gene: TRBJ2-7; CDR3aa: CASSPRDRAGTYEQYF
v_gene: TRBV11-2; j_gene: TRBJ2-1; CDR3aa: CASSQPGLGNNEQFF
v_gene: TRBV7-6; j_gene: TRBJ1-1; CDR3aa: CASSLDRGRTEAFF
v_gene: TRBV7-8; j_gene: TRBJ2-2; CDR3aa: CASSLELAGAKNTGELFF
v_gene: TRBV7-2; j_gene: TRBJ2-1; CDR3aa: CASSFSGPVYNEQFF
v_gene: TRBV30; j_gene: TRBJ2-2; CDR3aa: CAWSGQANTGELFF
v_gene: TRBV6-5; j_gene: TRBJ2-7; CDR3aa: CASSYSKVTLQYF